This T cell receptor (beta chain) derives from a study of CXCR3-negative and CXCR3-positive naive CD8 T cells. Findings and limits, study-wide: Memory CD8+ T cell repertoires were far less diverse than both naive subsets. Memory cells showed distinct TRBV-TRBJ patterns, while the two naive subsets matched. CXCR3-expressing naive cells carried TRB CDR3s more hydrophobic than those of CXCR3-negative naive cells.

Investigators sorted each CD8+ T cell subset in triplicate, taking around 330,000 cells each time. Naive CD8+ T cells had a CD45RO-CCR7+CD27+CD95- phenotype. Through 5' RACE with UMI labels, the TRB cDNA libraries were prepared. Reprocessing the 5' RACE reads, TCRdb reports a single entry for every CDR3 protein and omits DNA. The listing contains 50,000 to 65,000 distinct CDR3 sequences. Turning to this clonotype: Antigen specificity is unknown.

The sequenced material came from naive CXCR3+ CD8+ T cells from blood. The subset denotes: CD45RO-CCR7+CD27+CD95- naive CD8+ T cells expressing CXCR3 (TNR3+). The sequence came from a human donor in good health. Some clones in this sample may be carry-over from other donors' samples.

CDR3 sequence: CASSFDRGGQPQHF. The V and J genes are TRBV12-3 or TRBV12-4 and TRBJ1-5; TCRdb designates TRBD1, a call that cannot be tested without DNA. The CDR3 covers 14 residues.